This T cell receptor (beta chain) was identified during a study of low-dose radiotherapy and immunotherapy resistance in tumors (dated by TCRdb to 2022 to 2024). A note on the overall study: Patients in Cohort 1 were given 0.5 Gy per fraction every 2 weeks, and the prescribed total PTV dose was 6.5 Gy. For Cohort 2, the dose was 1 Gy per fraction given every two weeks, adding up to 13 Gy in total across 26 weeks. Patients were given nivolumab as a 240 mg flat dose every two weeks and ipilimumab at 1 mg/kg every six weeks, with both drugs delivered intravenously. Every two weeks, patients got intravenous cyclophosphamide at 200 mg/m2, given one day ahead of each radiation and immunotherapy administration. Patients took aspirin 300 mg orally once daily for four cycles, starting on cycle 1 day 1. No randomization into treatment groups was done for the people taking part in the trial. Eight patients were included in the translational analysis: three from the first dose cohort and the first five from the second dose cohort.

This clonotype was recorded at least ten times. Its antigen remains unidentified. Per-base quality was not reported, and no clone a single base away is much larger than it. For sequencing, an Illumina HiSeq 2500 was employed. To make first-strand cDNA, Superscript III was used along with a set of TRAV- and TRBV-specific primers so that both the TCRalpha and TCRbeta chains were covered. TCRs were amplified with Phusion for 20 to 25 PCR cycles, with a constant-region primer paired with the adapter attached to the V primers. The isolated mRNA was amplified using the MessageAmp II aRNA Amplification Kit, with in vitro transcription performed for 15 to 20 hours at 37 degrees C. mRNA for TCR sequencing was isolated with the Dynabeads mRNA DIRECT Purification Kit. Indexed Illumina adapters were added in a second Phusion PCR of around 25 cycles, after which AMPure XP beads were used to purify the products. The paper's processing steps were these. Using custom Perl scripts, TCR sequences that encoded the same protein were pooled, out-of-frame sequences were dropped, and the abundance of each clonotype was calculated. TCR sequences supported by only a single read were excluded from analysis. Shannon entropy, Gini index, clonality, richness, and the frequency of TCRs shared between repertoires were included as repertoire metrics. TCRdb ran its own pipeline on the public reads, namely fastp trimming at Q25 and MiXCR clone calling, and kept in-frame beta chains. Rows matching on CDR3 protein sequence are summarized as one entry with the most common DNA and genes. These V and J calls derive from TCRdb rather than the authors' analysis. A total of tens of thousands of distinct CDR3 sequences appear in this sample, about 18% of them only once. The top ten clones comprise less than 3.5% of the sample.

Per the publication, the time point label means: before trial treatment. The donors came from RACIN, which was a single-arm phase I dose-escalation trial that paired nivolumab and ipilimumab with aspirin, low-dose cyclophosphamide and low-dose radiotherapy. Eligible patients had advanced, TIL-negative solid tumors. CDR1 and CDR2 are read off the germline V gene as SGHTA and FQGTGA. V sheds 1 base and J sheds 7 bases, leaving 5 bases between their ends. The CDR3 starts with the cysteine, ends with the phenylalanine, and has 12 residues. The kept DNA is CDR3 alone, 36 bases in frame from the first base.

Recombination connected TRBV7-3 to TRBJ2-1; confidence is insufficient to name the D gene. The source was PBMCs, collected before treatment. The receptor was derived from a male donor with prostate cancer. The DNA reads as follows: TGTGCCAGCAGCTTAAGTGGAAATGAGCAGTTCTTC. This translates into CASSLSGNEQFF.